This TCR beta chain came from a study of T-cell memory formation after mild COVID-19. Across the whole study: In these data, TCR clusters were largely donor specific.

TCRdb called the 5' RACE reads again in MiXCR, with one record for every CDR3 protein. The table shows 260,000 or so distinct CDR3 sequences, with over 15% occurring only once. This clonotype has just a few counts. The CDR3 sequence is 14 residues long. V trimming: 6 bases; J trimming: 6 bases; junction bases outside the gene matches: 11. This TCR was recovered from a young man who had mild COVID-19 (a few samples of this study predate the infection). Cell type and time point are not known. The chain recombines TRBV12-3 or TRBV12-4 with TRBJ2-7, with 7 nucleotides matching TRBD2. The source material was PBMCs or a T cell subset sorted from them (not recorded which). The CDR3 is CASSGAGSGAEQYF. CDR3 sequence (DNA): TGTGCCAGCAGCGGAGCGGGAAGCGGGGCCGAGCAGTACTTC.